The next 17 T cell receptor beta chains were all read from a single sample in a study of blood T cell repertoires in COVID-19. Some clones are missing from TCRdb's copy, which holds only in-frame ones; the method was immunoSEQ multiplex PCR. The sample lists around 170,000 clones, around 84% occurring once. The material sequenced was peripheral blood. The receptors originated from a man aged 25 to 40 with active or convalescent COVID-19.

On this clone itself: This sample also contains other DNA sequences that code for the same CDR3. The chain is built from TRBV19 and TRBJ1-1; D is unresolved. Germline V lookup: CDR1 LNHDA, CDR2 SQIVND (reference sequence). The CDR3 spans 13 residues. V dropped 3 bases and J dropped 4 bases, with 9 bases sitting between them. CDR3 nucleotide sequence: TGTGCCAGTAGTATTGCGGGTGGCACTGAAGCTTTCTTT. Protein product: CASSIAGGTEAFF.

As DNA, the CDR3 is TGTGCCATCAGTCTTGACCCTAGGAATGAGCAGTTCTTC. It is translated as CAISLDPRNEQFF. The genes are TRBV10-3 and TRBJ2-1; no reliable D call. Trimming cost V 5 bases and J 7 bases, with 12 bases left between them. Germline V gene lookup returns CDR1 ENHRY and CDR2 SYGVKD. The CDR3 loop spans 13 amino acids.

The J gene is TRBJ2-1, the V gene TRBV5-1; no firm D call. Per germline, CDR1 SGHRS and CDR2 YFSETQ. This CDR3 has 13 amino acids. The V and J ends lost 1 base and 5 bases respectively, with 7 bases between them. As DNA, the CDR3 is TGCGCCAGCAGCTTGTCTGGGCACAATGAGCAGTTCTTC. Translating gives CASSLSGHNEQFF.

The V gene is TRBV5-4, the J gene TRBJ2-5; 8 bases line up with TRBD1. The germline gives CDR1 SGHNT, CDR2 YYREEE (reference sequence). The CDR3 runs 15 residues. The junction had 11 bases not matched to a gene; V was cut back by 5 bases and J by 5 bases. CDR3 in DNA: TGTGCCAGCAGTCTGGGGCAGGGGGCAGGGGAGACCCAGTACTTC. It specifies CASSLGQGAGETQYF.

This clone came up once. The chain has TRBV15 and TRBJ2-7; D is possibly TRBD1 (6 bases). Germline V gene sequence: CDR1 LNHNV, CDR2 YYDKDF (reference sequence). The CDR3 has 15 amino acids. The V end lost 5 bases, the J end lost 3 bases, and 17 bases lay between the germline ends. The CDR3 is CATSGGQIPYYEQYF. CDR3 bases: TGTGCCACCAGCGGTGGACAGATACCCTACTACGAGCAGTACTTC. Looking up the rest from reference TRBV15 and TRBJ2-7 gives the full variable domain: DAMVIQNPRYQVTQFGKPVTLSCSQTLNHNVMYWYQQKSSQAPKLLFHYYDKDFNNEADTPDNFQSRRPNTSFCFLDIRSPGLGDTAMYLCATSGGQIPYYEQYFGPGTRLTVT.

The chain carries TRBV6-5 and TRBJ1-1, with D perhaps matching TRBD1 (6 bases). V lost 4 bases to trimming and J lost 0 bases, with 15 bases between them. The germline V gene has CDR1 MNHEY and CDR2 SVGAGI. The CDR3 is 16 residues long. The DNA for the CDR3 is TGTGCCAGCAGTTTATCAGGGGCCGACATGAACACTGAAGCTTTCTTT. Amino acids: CASSLSGADMNTEAFF.

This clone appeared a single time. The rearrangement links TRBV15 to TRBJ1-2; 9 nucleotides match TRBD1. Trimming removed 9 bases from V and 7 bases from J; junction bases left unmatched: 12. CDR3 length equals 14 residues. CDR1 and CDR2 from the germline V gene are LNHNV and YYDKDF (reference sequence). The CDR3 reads CATERGGQGLGYTF. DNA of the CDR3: TGTGCCACAGAACGAGGGGGACAGGGTCTTGGCTACACCTTC.

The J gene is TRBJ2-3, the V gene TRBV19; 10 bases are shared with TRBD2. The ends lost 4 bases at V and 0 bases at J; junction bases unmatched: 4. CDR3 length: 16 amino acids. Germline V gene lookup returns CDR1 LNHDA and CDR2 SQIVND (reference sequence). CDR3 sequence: CASSKGLAESTDTQYF. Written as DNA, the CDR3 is TGTGCCAGTAGTAAAGGACTAGCGGAGAGCACAGATACGCAGTATTTT.

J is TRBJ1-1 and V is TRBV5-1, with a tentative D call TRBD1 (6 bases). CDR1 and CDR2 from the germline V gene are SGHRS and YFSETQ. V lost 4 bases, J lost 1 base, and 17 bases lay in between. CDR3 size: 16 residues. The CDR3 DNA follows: TGCGCCAGCAGCCGACCGGGACACCAAGAGAACACTGAAGCTTTCTTT. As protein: CASSRPGHQENTEAFF.

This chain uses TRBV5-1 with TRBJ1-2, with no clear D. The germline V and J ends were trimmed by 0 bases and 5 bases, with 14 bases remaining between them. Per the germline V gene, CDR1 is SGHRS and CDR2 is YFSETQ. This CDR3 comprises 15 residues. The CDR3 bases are TGCGCCAGCAGCTTGGAACGAGGATCACAATATGGCTACACCTTC. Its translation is CASSLERGSQYGYTF.

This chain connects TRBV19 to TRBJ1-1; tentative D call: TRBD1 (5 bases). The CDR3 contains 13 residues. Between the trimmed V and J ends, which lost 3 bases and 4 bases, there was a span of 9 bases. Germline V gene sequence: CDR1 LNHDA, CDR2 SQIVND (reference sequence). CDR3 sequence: CASSIPTGTEAFF. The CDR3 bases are TGTGCCAGTAGTATTCCCACAGGCACTGAAGCTTTCTTT.

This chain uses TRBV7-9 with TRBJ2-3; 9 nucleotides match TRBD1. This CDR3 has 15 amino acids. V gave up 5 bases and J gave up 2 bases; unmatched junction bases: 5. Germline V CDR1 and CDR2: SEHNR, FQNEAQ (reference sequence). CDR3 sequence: CASSHGDRDTDTQYF. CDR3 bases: TGTGCCAGCAGCCACGGGGACAGGGACACAGATACGCAGTATTTT. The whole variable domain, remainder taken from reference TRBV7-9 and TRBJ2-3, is DTGVSQNPRHKITKRGQNVTFRCDPISEHNRLYWYRQTLGQGPEFLTYFQNEAQLEKSRLLSDRFSAERPKGSFSTLEIQRTEQGDSAMYLCASSHGDRDTDTQYFGPGTRLTVL.

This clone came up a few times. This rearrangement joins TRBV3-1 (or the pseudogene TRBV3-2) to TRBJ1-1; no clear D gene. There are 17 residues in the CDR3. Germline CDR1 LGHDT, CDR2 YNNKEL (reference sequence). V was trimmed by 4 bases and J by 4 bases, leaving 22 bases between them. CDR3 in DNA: TGTGCCAGCAGCCCGGTGTCTCGGACTTCATTGGTCACTGAAGCTTTCTTT. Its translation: CASSPVSRTSLVTEAFF.

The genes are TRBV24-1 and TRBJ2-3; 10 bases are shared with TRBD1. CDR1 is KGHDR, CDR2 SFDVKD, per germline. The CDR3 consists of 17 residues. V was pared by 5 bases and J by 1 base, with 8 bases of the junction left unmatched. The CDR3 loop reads CATSVTTGGAGTDTQYF. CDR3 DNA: TGTGCCACCAGTGTCACGACAGGGGGCGCGGGCACAGATACGCAGTATTTT.

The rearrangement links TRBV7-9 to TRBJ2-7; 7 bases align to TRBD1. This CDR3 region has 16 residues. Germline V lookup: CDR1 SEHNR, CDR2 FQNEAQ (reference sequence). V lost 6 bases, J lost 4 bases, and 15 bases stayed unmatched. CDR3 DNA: TGTGCCAGCAGACCCCCGACAGGGACGAGGTGGTACGAGCAGTACTTC. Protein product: CASRPPTGTRWYEQYF.

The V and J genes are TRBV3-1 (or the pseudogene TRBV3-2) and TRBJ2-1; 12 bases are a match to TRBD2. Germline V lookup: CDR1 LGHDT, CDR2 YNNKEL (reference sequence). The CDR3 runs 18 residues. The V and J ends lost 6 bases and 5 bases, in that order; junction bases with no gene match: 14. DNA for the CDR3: TGTGCCAGCAGTCCGGGGCTAGCGGGAGGGAGGAGCCACAATGAGCAGTTCTTC. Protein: CASSPGLAGGRSHNEQFF.

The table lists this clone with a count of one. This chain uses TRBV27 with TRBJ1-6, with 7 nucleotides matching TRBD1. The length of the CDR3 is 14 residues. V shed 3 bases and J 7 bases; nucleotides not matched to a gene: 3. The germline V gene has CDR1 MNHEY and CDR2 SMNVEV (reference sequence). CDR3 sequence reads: CASSLVRGNSPLHF. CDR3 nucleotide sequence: TGTGCCAGCAGTTTGGTCAGGGGGAATTCACCCCTCCACTTT.